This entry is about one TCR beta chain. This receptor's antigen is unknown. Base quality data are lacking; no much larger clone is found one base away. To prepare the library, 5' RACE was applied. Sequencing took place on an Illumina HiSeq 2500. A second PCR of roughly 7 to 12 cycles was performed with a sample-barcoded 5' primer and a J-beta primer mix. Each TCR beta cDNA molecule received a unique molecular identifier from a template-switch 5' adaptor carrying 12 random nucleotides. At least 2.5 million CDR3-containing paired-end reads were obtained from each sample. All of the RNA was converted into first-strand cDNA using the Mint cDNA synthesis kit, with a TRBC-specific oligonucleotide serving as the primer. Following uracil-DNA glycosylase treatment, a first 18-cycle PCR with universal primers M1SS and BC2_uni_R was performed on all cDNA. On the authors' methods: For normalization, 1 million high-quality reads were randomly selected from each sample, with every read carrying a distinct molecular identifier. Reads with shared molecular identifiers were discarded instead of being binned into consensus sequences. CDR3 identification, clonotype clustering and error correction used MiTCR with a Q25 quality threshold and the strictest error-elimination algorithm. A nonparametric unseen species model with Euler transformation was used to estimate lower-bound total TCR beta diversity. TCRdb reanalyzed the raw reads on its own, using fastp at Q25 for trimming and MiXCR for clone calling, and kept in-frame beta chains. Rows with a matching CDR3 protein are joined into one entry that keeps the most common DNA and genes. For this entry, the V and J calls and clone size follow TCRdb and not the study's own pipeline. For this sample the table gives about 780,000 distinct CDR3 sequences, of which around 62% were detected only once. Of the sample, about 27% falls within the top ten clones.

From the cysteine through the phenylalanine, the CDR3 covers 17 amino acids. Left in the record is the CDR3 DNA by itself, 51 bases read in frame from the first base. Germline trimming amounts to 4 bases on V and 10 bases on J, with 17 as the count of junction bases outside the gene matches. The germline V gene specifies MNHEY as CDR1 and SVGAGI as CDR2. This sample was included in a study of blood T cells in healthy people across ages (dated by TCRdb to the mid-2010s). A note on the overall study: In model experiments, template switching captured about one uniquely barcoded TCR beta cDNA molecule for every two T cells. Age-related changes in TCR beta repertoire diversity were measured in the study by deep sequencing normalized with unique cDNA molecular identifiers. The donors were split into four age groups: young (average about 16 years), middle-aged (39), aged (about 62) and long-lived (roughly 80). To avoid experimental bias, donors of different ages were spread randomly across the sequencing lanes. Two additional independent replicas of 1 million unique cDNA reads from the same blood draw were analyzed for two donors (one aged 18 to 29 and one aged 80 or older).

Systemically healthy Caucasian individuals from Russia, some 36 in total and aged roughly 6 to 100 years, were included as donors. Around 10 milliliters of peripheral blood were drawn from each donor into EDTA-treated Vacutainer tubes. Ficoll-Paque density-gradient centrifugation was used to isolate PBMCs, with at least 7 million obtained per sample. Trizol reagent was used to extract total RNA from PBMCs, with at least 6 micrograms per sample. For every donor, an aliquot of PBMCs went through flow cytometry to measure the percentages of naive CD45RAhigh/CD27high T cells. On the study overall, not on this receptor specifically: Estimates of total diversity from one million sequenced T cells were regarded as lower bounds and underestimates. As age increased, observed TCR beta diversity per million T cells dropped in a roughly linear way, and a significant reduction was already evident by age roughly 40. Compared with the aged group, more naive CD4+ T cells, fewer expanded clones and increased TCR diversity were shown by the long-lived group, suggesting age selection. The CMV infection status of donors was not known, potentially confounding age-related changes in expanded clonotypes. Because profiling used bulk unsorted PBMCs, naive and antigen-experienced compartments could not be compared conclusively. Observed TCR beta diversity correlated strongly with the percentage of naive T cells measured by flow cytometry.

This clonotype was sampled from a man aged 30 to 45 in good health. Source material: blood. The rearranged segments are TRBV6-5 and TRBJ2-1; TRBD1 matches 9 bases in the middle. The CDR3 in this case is CASSSLRDRVTGTEQFF. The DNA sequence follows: TGTGCCAGCAGTTCGCTCCGGGACAGGGTTACCGGGACGGAGCAGTTCTTC.